Sequencing of this T cell receptor beta chain was carried out in a study of blood T cell repertoires in COVID-19. Overall study: The study drew acute and convalescent COVID-19 samples from the United States, Italy and Spain. T cells, B-cell-depleted T cells, or PBMCs supplied cDNA or gDNA.

The CDR3 extends over 11 amino acids. Between the trimmed V and J ends, which lost 11 bases and 7 bases, there was a span of 12 bases. Authors' data handling: The assay estimated nucleated cells by amplifying reference gene primers. Generated by immunoSEQ multiplex PCR, the TCRdb table keeps only in-frame clones and is missing some. The DNA gave D and trimming, while V, J and clone size come from that table. Of tens of thousands of clones in the sample, around 80% were seen once. This chain links TRBV12-3 or TRBV12-4 with TRBJ2-1, with a tentative D call TRBD2 (5 bases). The sample taken for sequencing was peripheral blood. The clonotype originates from a man aged 70-80 years with acute or convalescent COVID-19. The CDR3 reads CAARRENEQFF. The CDR3 DNA is TGTGCCGCGCGACGGGAAAATGAGCAGTTCTTC.